The rows below give T cell receptor beta chains drawn from one sample of a study of Ad26.COV2.S vaccination and SARS-CoV-2 variants. Measured with immunoSEQ multiplex PCR; TCRdb has only the in-frame clones, and not every one. The table has a few hundred thousand clones, around 90% seen once. The source was peripheral blood, collected in a trial of Ad26.COV2.S vaccine versus placebo. These receptors came from a person aged 18-65 years who received the Ad26.COV2.S COVID-19 vaccine or a placebo. The CDR3 runs from the conserved cysteine through the conserved F or W. The D gene is left open where the match is weak. Clone size is not always given. Where it is, it says once, few, many or a class for expanded clones.

>few|TRBJ1-4|-|TRBV3-1/TRBV3-2
CASSPTGASLLNEKLFF
TGTGCCAGCAGCCCCACCGGGGCCTCCCTTCTTAATGAAAAACTGTTTTTT
>-|TRBJ2-1|-|TRBV3-1/TRBV3-2
CASSQNPLLEQFF
TGTGCCAGCAGCCAAAACCCATTGCTGGAGCAGTTCTTC
>-|TRBJ1-1|-|TRBV7-8
CASSVGKNTEAFF
TGTGCCAGCAGCGTAGGGAAGAACACTGAAGCTTTCTTT
>-|TRBJ2-3|-|TRBV5-1
CASSPRGDRTDTQYF
TGCGCCAGCAGTCCGAGAGGGGACCGCACAGATACGCAGTATTTT
>-|TRBJ2-7|TRBD1|TRBV7-9
CASSSQGSPAYEQYF
TGTGCCAGCAGCTCACAGGGGTCCCCGGCCTACGAGCAGTACTTC
>-|TRBJ2-1|-|TRBV27
CASSPGNSYNEQFF
TGTGCCAGCAGTCCCGGGAATTCCTACAATGAGCAGTTCTTC
>-|TRBJ2-3|TRBD2|TRBV5-8
CANPSGGAADTQYF
TGTGCCAATCCTAGCGGGGGGGCCGCAGATACGCAGTATTTT
>-|TRBJ2-3|TRBD2|TRBV5-6
CASSLQVAGGEDTQYF
TGTGCCAGCAGCCTCCAGGTAGCGGGGGGTGAAGATACGCAGTATTTT
>-|TRBJ1-1|TRBD1|TRBV29-1
CSGHNRGWNTEAFF
TGCAGCGGACATAACAGGGGATGGAACACTGAAGCTTTCTTT
>-|TRBJ2-4|-|TRBV27
CASSLSVPSPGWIDIQYF
TGTGCCAGCAGTTTATCGGTCCCCTCCCCAGGGTGGATTGACATTCAGTACTTC
>-|TRBJ1-1|-|TRBV11-2
CASSLDVMNTEAFF
TGTGCCAGCAGCTTAGACGTTATGAACACTGAAGCTTTCTTT
>-|TRBJ1-5|-|TRBV28
CASRNRQLGIMPQHF
TGTGCCAGCAGGAACCGACAATTAGGAATCATGCCCCAGCATTTT
>-|TRBJ2-1|-|TRBV5-6
CASSLIRDNDNEQFF
TGTGCCAGCAGCTTGATTCGGGACAACGACAATGAGCAGTTCTTC
>-|TRBJ2-2|-|TRBV5-1
CASSLAEVPGELFF
TGCGCCAGCAGCTTGGCCGAGGTTCCCGGGGAGCTGTTTTTT
>-|TRBJ1-2|TRBD1|TRBV9
CASSPGQGVGYTF
TGTGCCAGCAGCCCGGGACAGGGTGTTGGCTACACCTTC
>-|TRBJ2-7|TRBD1|TRBV5-6
CASSLDRVSSIYEQYF
TGTGCCAGCAGCCTGGACAGGGTCTCAAGTATCTACGAGCAGTACTTC
>-|TRBJ2-1|-|TRBV11-2
CASSAVRRRSYNEQFF
TGTGCCAGCAGCGCCGTCCGGCGCCGCTCCTACAATGAGCAGTTCTTC
>-|TRBJ1-3|-|TRBV7-8
CASSLEAYRLMLGNTIYF
TGTGCCAGCAGCTTAGAGGCCTACAGGTTGATGTTGGGAAACACCATATATTTT
>-|TRBJ1-6|-|TRBV14
CASSQGRENSPLHF
TGTGCCAGCAGCCAGGGCAGGGAGAATTCACCCCTCCACTTT
>-|TRBJ2-7|-|TRBV30
CAWSTSILSEQYF
TGTGCCTGGAGTACCTCGATCTTGAGCGAGCAGTACTTC
>-|TRBJ2-2|TRBD2|TRBV24-1
CATSDPRREAGELFF
TGTGCCACCAGTGACCCCAGACGGGAGGCCGGGGAGCTGTTTTTT
>-|TRBJ2-7|-|TRBV28
CASTLRPRSEQYF
TGTGCCAGCACCCTGCGACCTCGGAGCGAGCAGTACTTC
>-|TRBJ1-2|-|TRBV30
CAWSADNGGYTF
TGTGCCTGGAGTGCGGACAATGGCGGCTACACCTTC
>-|TRBJ1-2|-|TRBV11-2
CASSLVSSSNYGYTF
TGTGCCAGCAGCTTAGTCAGCAGTTCTAACTATGGCTACACCTTC
>-|TRBJ2-1|TRBD2|TRBV14
CASSQYGGGVSNEQFF
TGTGCCAGCAGCCAATATGGCGGGGGGGTTAGTAATGAGCAGTTCTTC
>few|TRBJ1-1|-|TRBV5-4
CASSLVGTEAFF
TGTGCCAGCAGCTTGGTTGGCACTGAAGCTTTCTTT
>-|TRBJ2-7|-|TRBV15
CATSIVTGRYEQYF
TGTGCCACCAGCATAGTCACAGGTCGCTACGAGCAGTACTTC
>-|TRBJ1-2|-|TRBV6-1
CASSETARARGYTF
TGTGCCAGCAGTGAAACCGCCAGGGCGAGAGGCTACACCTTC
>-|TRBJ1-6|-|TRBV10-3
CAISGGVYNSPLHF
TGTGCCATCAGTGGGGGGGTGTATAATTCACCCCTCCACTTT
>-|TRBJ1-2|TRBD1|TRBV5-1
CASSQDLQGAGNYGYTF
TGCGCCAGCAGCCAAGACTTACAGGGGGCGGGTAACTATGGCTACACCTTC
>few|TRBJ1-1|-|TRBV2
CASRADSTPGNTEAFF
TGTGCCAGCAGAGCGGACAGTACCCCTGGGAACACTGAAGCTTTCTTT
>-|TRBJ2-7|-|TRBV28
CASSLPLYEQYF
TGTGCCAGCAGTTTACCCCTCTACGAGCAGTACTTC
>-|TRBJ2-7|TRBD1|TRBV7-8
CASSQDRGEQYF
TGTGCCAGCAGCCAGGACAGGGGCGAGCAGTACTTC
>-|TRBJ2-7|-|TRBV19
CASSRTDSYEQYF
TGTGCCAGTTCCAGGACAGACTCCTACGAGCAGTACTTC
>-|TRBJ1-6|-|TRBV30
CAWSVIQSPLHF
TGTGCCTGGAGTGTTATTCAGTCACCCCTCCACTTT
>-|TRBJ2-7|-|TRBV4-1
CASSQISDYEQYF
TGCGCCAGCAGCCAAATTTCCGACTACGAGCAGTACTTC
>-|TRBJ2-3|-|TRBV6-1
CASSDGSTDTQYF
TGTGCCAGCAGTGACGGTAGCACAGATACGCAGTATTTT
>-|TRBJ1-1|-|TRBV19
CASSIRLGTTEAFF
TGTGCCAGTAGTATACGCCTGGGGACCACTGAAGCTTTCTTT
>once|TRBJ2-1|-|TRBV7-6
CASSLRVNRVYEQFF
TGTGCCAGCAGCTTAAGGGTCAACAGGGTGTACGAGCAGTTCTTC
>-|TRBJ2-3|-|TRBV4-1
CASSRVHWDRQTITDTQYF
TGCGCCAGCAGCCGCGTTCATTGGGACCGACAAACGATCACAGATACGCAGTATTTT
>-|TRBJ1-5|-|TRBV5-8
CASSLWEGSQPQHF
TGTGCCAGCAGCTTGTGGGAGGGGTCTCAGCCCCAGCATTTT
>-|TRBJ1-1|TRBD1|TRBV2
CASSEAKGQGIPEAFF
TGTGCCAGCAGTGAAGCGAAAGGACAGGGGATCCCTGAAGCTTTCTTT
>-|TRBJ1-1|-|TRBV10-3
CAISDPGSEAFF
TGTGCCATCAGTGATCCAGGGTCTGAAGCTTTCTTT
>few|TRBJ1-6|-|TRBV6-4
CASSDPGLNSPLHF
TGTGCCAGCAGTGACCCGGGCCTCAATTCACCCCTCCACTTT
>-|TRBJ2-1|TRBD2|TRBV6-2/TRBV6-3
CASSSGLVYNEQFF
TGTGCCAGCAGCTCCGGACTAGTTTACAATGAGCAGTTCTTC
>once|TRBJ2-1|-|TRBV7-2
CASSLWGYNEQFF
TGTGCCAGCAGCTTATGGGGATACAATGAGCAGTTCTTC
>-|TRBJ2-1|TRBD2|TRBV7-2
CASSYRTSGGLSSYNEQFF
TGTGCCAGCAGCTACCGGACTAGCGGGGGACTAAGCTCCTACAATGAGCAGTTCTTC
>-|TRBJ2-7|TRBD2|TRBV18
CASSPRSASGTYEQYF
TGTGCCAGCTCACCACGATCAGCTAGCGGTACCTACGAGCAGTACTTC
>-|TRBJ2-5|-|TRBV25-1
CASSEGGGSETQYF
TGTGCCAGCAGTGAAGGGGGGGGCAGCGAGACCCAGTACTTC
>few|TRBJ1-5|-|TRBV6-5
CASRVASNQPQHF
TGTGCCAGCCGGGTGGCTAGCAATCAGCCCCAGCATTTT
>-|TRBJ2-7|-|TRBV18
CASSPAGLAYEQYF
TGTGCCAGCTCACCGGCAGGGCTAGCCTACGAGCAGTACTTC